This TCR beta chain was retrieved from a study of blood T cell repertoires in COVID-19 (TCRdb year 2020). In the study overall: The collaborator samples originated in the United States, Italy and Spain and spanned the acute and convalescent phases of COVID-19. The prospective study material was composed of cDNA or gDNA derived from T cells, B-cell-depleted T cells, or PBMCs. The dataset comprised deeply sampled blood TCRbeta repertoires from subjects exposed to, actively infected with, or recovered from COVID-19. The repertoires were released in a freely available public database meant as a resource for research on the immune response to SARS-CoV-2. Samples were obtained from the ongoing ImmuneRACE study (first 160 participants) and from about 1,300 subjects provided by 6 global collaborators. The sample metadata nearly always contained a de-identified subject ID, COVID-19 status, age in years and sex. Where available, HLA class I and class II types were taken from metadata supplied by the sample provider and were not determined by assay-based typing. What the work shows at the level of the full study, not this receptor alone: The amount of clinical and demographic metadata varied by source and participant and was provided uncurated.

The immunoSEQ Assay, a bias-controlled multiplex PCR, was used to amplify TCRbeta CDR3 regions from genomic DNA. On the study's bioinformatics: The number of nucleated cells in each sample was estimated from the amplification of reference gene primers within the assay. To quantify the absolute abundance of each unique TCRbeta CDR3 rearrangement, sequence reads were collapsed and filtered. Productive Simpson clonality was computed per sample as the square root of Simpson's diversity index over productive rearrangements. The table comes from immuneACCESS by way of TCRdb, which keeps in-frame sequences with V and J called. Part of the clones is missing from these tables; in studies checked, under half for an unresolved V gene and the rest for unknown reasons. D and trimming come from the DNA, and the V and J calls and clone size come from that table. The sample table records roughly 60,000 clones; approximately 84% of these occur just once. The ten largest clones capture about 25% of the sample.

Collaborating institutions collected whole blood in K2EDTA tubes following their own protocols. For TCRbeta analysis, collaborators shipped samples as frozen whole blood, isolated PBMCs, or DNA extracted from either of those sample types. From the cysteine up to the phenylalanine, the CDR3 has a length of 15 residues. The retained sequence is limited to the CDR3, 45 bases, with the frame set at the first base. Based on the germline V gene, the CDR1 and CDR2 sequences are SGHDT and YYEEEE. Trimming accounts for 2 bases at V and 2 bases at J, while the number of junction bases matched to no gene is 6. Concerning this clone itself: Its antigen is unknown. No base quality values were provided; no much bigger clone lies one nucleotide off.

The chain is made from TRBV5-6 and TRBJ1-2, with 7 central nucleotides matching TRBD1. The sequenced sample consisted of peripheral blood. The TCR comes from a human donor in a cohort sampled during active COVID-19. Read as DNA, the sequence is TGTGCCAGCAGCTTTGTGGACAGGATCAACTATGGCTACACCTTC. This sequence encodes CASSFVDRINYGYTF.